Shown below are 25 T cell receptor beta chains from a single sample sequenced in a study of CD8 T cells in Susac syndrome. It was with random hexamers that about 0.45 to 1 ug RNA was reverse transcribed. One entry per CDR3 protein results from TCRdb running MiXCR on the immunoSEQ multiplex PCR reads. The table lists approximately 130,000 distinct CDR3 sequences, around 95% of them singletons, with 0.095% to 0.1% in the top ten. The sequenced sample was CD4+ T cells from PBMCs. These receptors originate from a human donor in good health.

The chain couples TRBV19 to TRBJ1-5; weak D call: TRBD1 (5 bases). Trimming removed 3 bases at V and 2 bases at J, with 8 bases between. The CDR3 contains 14 residues. The V gene's germline CDR1 is LNHDA and CDR2 SQIVND (reference sequence). CDR3 sequence reads: CASSMAGGNQPQHF. CDR3 coding DNA: TGTGCCAGTAGTATGGCGGGGGGCAATCAGCCCCAGCATTTT.

V gene TRBV12-5 combines with J gene TRBJ2-7, with D perhaps TRBD1 or TRBD2 (5 bases each). The CDR3 spans 14 residues. V dropped 3 bases and J dropped 1 base, with 10 bases sitting between them. Per germline, CDR1 LGHNT and CDR2 FRNRAP. CDR3 coding DNA: TGTGCTAGTGGTTTTGGGACGGCTTCCTACGAGCAGTACTTC. Its protein product is CASGFGTASYEQYF. Variable domain in full (rest from reference TRBV12-5 and TRBJ2-7): DARVTQTPRHKVTEMGQEVTMRCQPILGHNTVFWYRQTMMQGLELLAYFRNRAPLDDSGMPKDRFSAEMPDATLATLKIQPSEPRDSAVYFCASGFGTASYEQYFGPGTRLTVT.

This clonotype appeared a few times. CDR3 in amino acids: CASSEFASGYGDTQYF. CDR3 coding DNA: TGTGCCAGCAGTGAATTTGCTAGCGGGTACGGAGATACGCAGTATTTT. This chain connects TRBV6-1 to TRBJ2-3, with 8 bases that match TRBD2. Trimming removed 2 bases from V and 5 bases from J; junction bases left unmatched: 9. In germline, CDR1 is MNHNS, CDR2 SASEGT. This CDR3 spans 16 amino acids.

CDR3 bases: TGTGCCAGCAACCCTAGCGGGAGGGCCCGAAACAATGAGCAGTTCTTC. Its protein is CASNPSGRARNNEQFF. The chain carries TRBV27 and TRBJ2-1; TRBD2 aligns across 12 bases. This CDR3 comprises 16 residues. Trimming removed 7 bases from V and 5 bases from J; junction bases left unmatched: 9. CDR1 is MNHEY and CDR2 is SMNVEV in the germline V gene (reference sequence).

The chain links TRBV7-2 to TRBJ2-7; 9 positions match TRBD2. The CDR3 is 15 amino acids. The ends lost 3 bases at V and 4 bases at J; junction bases unmatched: 7. Per germline, CDR1 SGHTA and CDR2 FQGNSA. In DNA form, the CDR3 reads TGTGCCAGCAGCTTCGTTCCTAGCGGGGATTACGAGCAGTACTTC. This gives the protein CASSFVPSGDYEQYF.

The chain couples TRBV18 to TRBJ2-7; 8 bases agree with TRBD1. CDR1 KGHSH and CDR2 LQKENI come from the germline V gene. The CDR3 covers 14 residues. V was clipped by 3 bases and J by 7 bases; unmatched bases: 8. CDR3 sequence: CASSPRTGLREQYF. The DNA for the CDR3 is TGTGCCAGCTCACCCCGGACAGGGCTACGAGAGCAGTACTTC.

This chain links TRBV30 with TRBJ1-4; no definite D call. This CDR3 has 14 amino acids. The V end lost 1 base, the J end lost 11 bases, and 17 bases lay between the germline ends. Germline CDR1 reads GTSNPN; CDR2 reads SVGIG (reference sequence). For the CDR3, the DNA is TGTGCCTGGAGTGCTAACCCCTTGCTGGACAAACTGTTTTTT. Its protein product is CAWSANPLLDKLFF.

This sequence joins TRBV15 and TRBJ2-1; 12 nucleotides match TRBD2. V shed 1 base and J 7 bases; nucleotides not matched to a gene: 8. The CDR3 covers 17 residues. Germline V gene lookup returns CDR1 LNHNV and CDR2 YYDKDF (reference sequence). CDR3 residues: CATSRGGTSGQGNEQFF. CDR3 nucleotides: TGTGCCACCAGCAGAGGCGGGACTAGCGGGCAAGGGAATGAGCAGTTCTTC. The whole variable domain, remainder taken from reference TRBV15 and TRBJ2-1, is DAMVIQNPRYQVTQFGKPVTLSCSQTLNHNVMYWYQQKSSQAPKLLFHYYDKDFNNEADTPDNFQSRRPNTSFCFLDIRSPGLGDTAMYLCATSRGGTSGQGNEQFFGPGTRLTVL.

The chain uses TRBV20-1 and TRBJ1-1; tentatively, D is TRBD1 (5 bases). V was shortened by 7 bases and J by 7 bases, with 22 bases between the two germline ends. Germline-derived CDR1 and CDR2 are DFQATT and SNEGSKA (reference sequence). This CDR3 comprises 14 residues. The CDR3 sequence is CSVTKGVPPLEAFF. The CDR3 DNA follows: TGCAGTGTTACGAAAGGGGTGCCGCCGCTTGAAGCTTTCTTT.

The chain joins TRBV7-9 to TRBJ1-6; no firm D call. Trimming shortened V by 8 bases and J by 10 bases, and 18 bases separated the two germline ends. This CDR3 is 14 amino acids long. Germline V lookup: CDR1 SEHNR, CDR2 FQNEAQ (reference sequence). This CDR3 is CASGQSGLRSPLHF. CDR3 in DNA: TGTGCCAGCGGCCAAAGTGGCTTGAGGTCACCCCTCCACTTT.

This chain uses TRBV24-1 with TRBJ2-2; D unresolved. The V gene's germline CDR1 is KGHDR and CDR2 SFDVKD. The CDR3 is made up of 15 amino acids. V lost 3 bases, J lost 6 bases, and 13 bases lay in between. The CDR3 sequence is CATSDAPDWSGELFF. Written as DNA, the CDR3 is TGTGCCACCAGTGATGCCCCCGATTGGTCCGGGGAGCTGTTTTTT.

This clonotype was recorded only once. The junction differs from germline at one of its ends, possibly a read error. The chain has TRBV7-7 and TRBJ2-1; 7 bases fit TRBD2. The germline CDR1 and CDR2 sequences are SSHAT and FNYEAQ (reference sequence). The CDR3 runs to 13 residues. DNA for the CDR3: TGTGCTAGCAGCACCGGGACTACCAATGAGCAGTTCTTC. Translating gives CASSTGTTNEQFF.

The CDR3 loop is CASSPWTGGFQPQHF. The CDR3 bases are TGCGCCAGCAGCCCCTGGACAGGGGGCTTTCAGCCCCAGCATTTT. This chain joins TRBV5-1 and TRBJ1-5; TRBD1 matches at 11 bases. Germline CDR1 is SGHRS and CDR2 is YFSETQ. V was clipped by 4 bases and J by 6 bases; unmatched bases: 6. The length of the CDR3 is 15 residues.

This chain joins TRBV20-1 and TRBJ2-5; 8 positions agree with TRBD2. Germline V gives CDR1 DFQATT, CDR2 SNEGSKA (reference sequence). Unmatched junction bases numbered 19, after V lost 6 bases and J lost 10 bases. This CDR3 is 15 amino acids long. This CDR3 is CSASRPGTRGEGQYF. CDR3 nucleotides: TGCAGTGCATCTCGTCCCGGGACTAGAGGAGAGGGCCAGTACTTC.

The genes are TRBV20-1 and TRBJ2-5; TRBD2 might be the D (5 bases). Germline V gives CDR1 DFQATT, CDR2 SNEGSKA (reference sequence). Trimming shortened V by 1 base and J by 2 bases, and 11 bases separated the two germline ends. The CDR3 is made up of 14 amino acids. This CDR3 reads CSARAITRQETQYF. Here the CDR3 DNA reads TGCAGTGCTAGAGCTATCACTAGACAAGAGACCCAGTACTTC.

The chain recombines TRBV29-1 with TRBJ1-6, with unresolved D. Trimming took off 4 bases at V and 10 bases at J, with 8 bases between the two ends. The CDR3 length is 11 residues. Germline V gives CDR1 SQVTM, CDR2 ANQGSEA. CDR3 coding DNA: TGCAGCGTTGGATGGGAATCACCCCTCCACTTT. It encodes CSVGWESPLHF.

This clonotype was seen only once. CDR3 sequence reads: CASSSMQETQYF. CDR3 nucleotide sequence: TGTGCCAGCAGTTCCATGCAAGAGACCCAGTACTTC. The V call is TRBV6-5, the J call TRBJ2-5; D is ambiguous. Trimming took 4 bases from V and 2 from J, leaving 5 bases between them. Germline CDR1 MNHEY, CDR2 SVGAGI. The CDR3 runs to 12 residues.

The chain uses TRBV9 and TRBJ2-5, with 10 bases aligning to TRBD2. The CDR3 length is 16 residues. Per the germline V gene, CDR1 is SGDLS and CDR2 is YYNGEE. The trim removed 0 bases at V and 5 bases at J, leaving 7 bases unmatched. CDR3 amino acids: CASSVGGAGGEETQYF. The CDR3 DNA sequence: TGTGCCAGCAGCGTAGGCGGAGCGGGAGGGGAGGAGACCCAGTACTTC.

This sequence joins TRBV3-1 and TRBJ2-7; tentative D call: TRBD1 (5 bases). Trimming took off 1 base at V and 6 bases at J, with 10 bases between the two ends. CDR3 length: 13 amino acids. Germline assignment: CDR1 LGHDT and CDR2 YNNKEL (reference sequence). The CDR3 spells CASSQARVGEQYF. Here the CDR3 DNA reads TGTGCCAGCAGCCAAGCCAGGGTGGGCGAGCAGTACTTC.

In nucleotides, the CDR3 is TGTGCCAGCAGCCGCCTCGGAGGGCCCAACACCGGGGAGCTGTTTTTT. Encoded protein: CASSRLGGPNTGELFF. The chain carries TRBV11-2 and TRBJ2-2, with D perhaps matching TRBD2 (6 bases). This CDR3 is 16 amino acids long. Germline values: CDR1 SGHAT, CDR2 FQNNGV. Between the trimmed V and J ends, which lost 5 bases and 2 bases, there was a span of 15 bases. Complete variable domain (other parts from reference TRBV11-2 and TRBJ2-2): EAGVAQSPRYKIIEKRQSVAFWCNPISGHATLYWYQQILGQGPKLLIQFQNNGVVDDSQLPKDRFSAERLKGVDSTLKIQPAKLEDSAVYLCASSRLGGPNTGELFFGEGSRLTVL.

This chain's CDR3 is CASSPRTGGKYEQYF. Here the CDR3 DNA reads TGTGCCAGCAGTCCTCGGACAGGGGGCAAATACGAGCAGTACTTC. This chain connects TRBV12-3 or TRBV12-4 to TRBJ2-7, with 11 positions matching TRBD1. The V and J ends lost 5 bases and 4 bases, in that order; junction bases with no gene match: 7. This CDR3 comprises 15 residues.

The chain combines TRBV3-1 with TRBJ2-7, with 8 nucleotides matching TRBD2. In germline, CDR1 is LGHDT, CDR2 YNNKEL (reference sequence). The CDR3 covers 16 residues. The V and J ends lost 5 bases and 0 bases, in that order; junction bases with no gene match: 9. The CDR3 reads CASSFYNSGNSYEQYF. DNA for the CDR3: TGTGCCAGCAGCTTTTATAATAGCGGGAACTCCTACGAGCAGTACTTC.

The chain combines TRBV20-1 with TRBJ2-7; D is perhaps TRBD2 (6 bases). With 0 bases removed from V and 4 bases from J, the gap between germline ends came to 16 bases. CDR3 length: 15 amino acids. CDR1 is DFQATT, CDR2 SNEGSKA, per germline (reference sequence). CDR3 sequence: CSARDWTGGVYEQYF. The CDR3 nucleotides are TGCAGTGCTAGAGATTGGACTGGAGGGGTTTACGAGCAGTACTTC.

The chain joins TRBV5-6 to TRBJ1-5; D not certain. Germline V gene lookup returns CDR1 SGHDT and CDR2 YYEEEE. Trimming cost V 0 bases and J 5 bases, with 12 bases left between them. This CDR3 is built from 15 residues. The CDR3 coding sequence is TGTGCCAGCAGCTTGGTATCAGATACCTATCAGCCCCAGCATTTT. It encodes CASSLVSDTYQPQHF.

This clonotype was recorded once. The chain has TRBV10-2 and TRBJ1-1; weak D call: TRBD1 (5 bases). The CDR3 has 16 residues. Per the germline V gene, CDR1 is WSHSY and CDR2 is SAAADI. The germline V and J ends were trimmed by 0 bases and 10 bases, with 21 bases remaining between them. The CDR3 DNA follows: TGCGCCAGCAGTGAGTCGCAGGGTGCAGGGCAGTCTGGAGCTTTCTTT. Amino acids: CASSESQGAGQSGAFF.